This T cell receptor (beta chain) was identified during a study of T cells expressing NK-cell markers. Germline lookup yields CDR1 KGHSH and CDR2 LQKENI. This CDR3 has 15 residues. TCRdb derives one entry per CDR3 protein from the 5' RACE reads, leaving out DNA. The specimen's table records a few hundred thousand distinct CDR3 sequences. The chain carries TRBV18 and TRBJ1-6; the D call from TCRdb, TRBD1, cannot be confirmed without DNA. This TCR derives from a man between 18 and 35 years old in good health. Sequenced: blood T cells: a sorted CD56 or NKG2C T cell subset, CD4+ or CD8+ T cells, or bulk PBMC T cells (not recorded which). The CDR3 protein is CASSPGDRVNSPLHF.